Shown below are 25 T cell receptor beta chains from a single sample sequenced in a study of a mutant IDH1 vaccine in newly diagnosed glioma. These receptors' targets are unknown. Using immunoSEQ multiplex PCR, the repertoire was profiled, and TCRdb retains in-frame clones only, with some absent. The table shows 25,000 to 35,000 clones, with more than 75% occurring only once. The time point was: week 23, last vaccination. A 20-mer mutant IDH1 peptide at 300 ug was injected subcutaneously with topical imiquimod. This specimen consisted of PBMCs, obtained from a glioma patient whose treatment included an IDH1 peptide vaccine. The receptors stem from a man in his forties with glioma.

The genes are TRBV10-1 and TRBJ2-1; D is unresolved. The CDR3 totals 14 residues. CDR1 and CDR2 from the germline V gene are WNHNN and SYGVQD (reference sequence). V dropped 0 bases and J dropped 8 bases, with 11 bases sitting between them. CDR3: CASSESQGYDEQFF. The CDR3 nucleotides are TGCGCCAGCAGTGAGTCGCAAGGGTATGATGAGCAGTTCTTC.

The genes are TRBV18 and TRBJ2-3; 7 positions agree with TRBD1. The ends lost 2 bases at V and 0 bases at J; junction bases unmatched: 5. From germline, CDR1 is KGHSH and CDR2 LQKENI. This CDR3 has 16 amino acids. The CDR3 bases are TGTGCCAGCTCACCAAGGAGACAGGGTAGCACAGATACGCAGTATTTT. Its translation is CASSPRRQGSTDTQYF.

The chain carries TRBV2 and TRBJ1-5, with unresolved D. Trimming took 4 bases from V and 1 from J, leaving 5 bases between them. The CDR3 totals 13 residues. Germline V lookup: CDR1 SNHLY, CDR2 FYNNEI. CDR3 region: CASSGGSNQPQHF. CDR3 DNA sequence: TGTGCCAGCAGTGGCGGGAGCAATCAGCCCCAGCATTTT.

The sample holds one count of this clone. V usage is TRBV29-1 and J usage is TRBJ2-1; D is ambiguous. The germline V and J ends were trimmed by 5 bases and 7 bases, with 18 bases remaining between them. This CDR3 is built from 14 residues. CDR1 and CDR2 (germline): SQVTM, ANQGSEA. The CDR3: CSVWEQSFGNEQFF. The CDR3 region has the DNA TGCAGCGTTTGGGAACAGAGCTTTGGTAATGAGCAGTTCTTC.

This clone was recorded once. V and J are TRBV5-4 and TRBJ1-2, with TRBD1 identical over 11 bases. With V trimmed by 3 bases and J by 3 bases, 7 bases remained unmatched. Germline values: CDR1 SGHNT, CDR2 YYREEE (reference sequence). The CDR3 has 16 residues. For the CDR3, the DNA is TGTGCCAGCAGCTCGGCCCGGGACAGGGGGTACTATGGCTACACCTTC. It is translated as CASSSARDRGYYGYTF.

The chain employs TRBV27 and TRBJ1-5, with D possibly matching TRBD1 (6 bases). Germline V gene lookup returns CDR1 MNHEY and CDR2 SMNVEV (reference sequence). The CDR3 spans 12 residues. V lost 3 bases to trimming and J lost 7 bases, with 7 bases between them. CDR3 residues: CASSFRGQPQHF. The CDR3 nucleotides read TGTGCCAGCAGTTTTAGGGGGCAGCCCCAGCATTTT.

The chain employs TRBV7-8 and TRBJ2-5; maybe TRBD1 (6 bases). The J call may be mistaken, given a closer DNA end match to TRBJ2-7. Germline values: CDR1 SGHVS, CDR2 FQNEAQ. This CDR3 region has 15 residues. In DNA form, the CDR3 reads TGTGCCAGCAGCTTTATTCAGGGGACGTCGGCCGAGCAGTACTTC. Its translation is CASSFIQGTSAEQYF.

The table lists this clone with a count of one. The chain carries TRBV19 and TRBJ1-1; no firm D call. With 3 bases removed from V and 2 bases from J, the gap between germline ends came to 10 bases. This CDR3 is built from 14 residues. In germline, CDR1 is LNHDA, CDR2 SQIVND (reference sequence). CDR3 sequence reads: CASSIREKNTEAFF. In DNA, the CDR3 is TGTGCCAGTAGTATCCGTGAAAAAAACACTGAAGCTTTCTTT.

This sequence joins TRBV6-5 and TRBJ1-1, with 8 nucleotides matching TRBD1. The trim removed 2 bases at V and 2 bases at J, leaving 4 bases unmatched. Germline lookup yields CDR1 MNHEY and CDR2 SVGAGI. This CDR3 is 15 amino acids long. The CDR3 nucleotides are TGTGCCAGCAGTTACGACAGGGGCGGTAACACTGAAGCTTTCTTT. Protein product: CASSYDRGGNTEAFF.

This chain uses TRBV4-2 with TRBJ2-1; the D gene is possibly TRBD2 (6 bases). The length of the CDR3 is 16 residues. Trimming took 0 bases from V and 4 from J, leaving 13 bases between them. Looked up from germline, CDR1 is LGHNA and CDR2 is YNFKEQ. The chain's CDR3 is CASSQERAGGYNEQFF. The CDR3 coding sequence is TGTGCCAGCAGCCAAGAACGAGCGGGTGGGTACAATGAGCAGTTCTTC.

The chain joins TRBV7-9 to TRBJ2-1, with 7 bases that match TRBD1. The junction had 10 bases not matched to a gene; V was cut back by 6 bases and J by 2 bases. CDR1 is SEHNR, CDR2 FQNEAQ, per germline (reference sequence). This CDR3 spans 16 amino acids. As DNA, the CDR3 is TGTGCCAGCAGGTCCCCCATGACAGGGCCCTACAATGAGCAGTTCTTC. The encoded protein is CASRSPMTGPYNEQFF.

Here the CDR3 DNA reads TGTGCCAGCAGTCCACAGGGGATGGGGAACACTGAAGCTTTCTTT. This sequence encodes CASSPQGMGNTEAFF. This chain links TRBV28 with TRBJ1-1; TRBD1 agrees at 7 bases. V lost 5 bases to trimming and J lost 1 base; unmatched junction nucleotides: 7. CDR3 length: 15 amino acids. CDR1 MDHEN and CDR2 SYDVKM come from the germline V gene. The full variable domain, completed using reference TRBV28 and TRBJ1-1, is DVKVTQSSRYLVKRTGEKVFLECVQDMDHENMFWYRQDPGLGLRLIYFSYDVKMKEKGDIPEGYSVSREKKERFSLILESASTNQTSMYLCASSPQGMGNTEAFFGQGTRLTVV.

V is TRBV2 and J is TRBJ2-3; possible D gene TRBD2, 5 bases. Trimming pared 0 bases from V and 8 bases from J, leaving 12 bases between. This CDR3 comprises 14 residues. CDR1 and CDR2 from the germline V gene are SNHLY and FYNNEI. The DNA for the CDR3 is TGTGCCAGCAGTGAAGCATGGCTGGCGGGTACGCAGTATTTT. Residues: CASSEAWLAGTQYF.

The chain couples TRBV7-2 to TRBJ2-3; 9 bases map to TRBD2. CDR3 length: 16 amino acids. From germline, CDR1 is SGHTA and CDR2 FQGNSA. The V and J ends lost 1 base and 3 bases, in that order; junction bases with no gene match: 5. CDR3 coding DNA: TGTGCCAGCAGCTTAGTGCCGCGGGGGGGAACAGATACGCAGTATTTT. The encoded protein is CASSLVPRGGTDTQYF.

This chain connects TRBV28 to TRBJ2-1; no reliable D call. The CDR3 length is 14 residues. In germline, CDR1 is MDHEN, CDR2 SYDVKM. Trimming stripped 2 bases from V and 9 bases from J, with 14 bases between. Here the CDR3 reads CASSLRRTAAEQFF. DNA of the CDR3: TGTGCCAGCAGTTTACGAAGGACGGCGGCTGAGCAGTTCTTC.

CDR3 nucleotide sequence: TGCAGCGTTGGGTCCGGACAGGGAGATGGCTACACCTTC. This gives the protein CSVGSGQGDGYTF. The V and J genes are TRBV29-1 and TRBJ1-2, with 8 bases aligning to TRBD1. V lost 4 bases, J lost 6 bases, and 7 bases stayed unmatched. The CDR3 loop spans 13 amino acids. The germline CDR1 and CDR2 sequences are SQVTM and ANQGSEA.

This clone was detected only a few times. This chain uses TRBV7-9 with TRBJ1-2; the match to TRBD1 covers 7 bases. The CDR3 sequence is 14 residues long. Looked up from germline, CDR1 is SEHNR and CDR2 is FQNEAQ (reference sequence). V gave up 5 bases and J gave up 4 bases; unmatched junction bases: 7. The CDR3 loop is CASSPRDSLYGYTF. CDR3 bases: TGTGCCAGCAGCCCCCGGGACAGTCTCTATGGCTACACCTTC.

The count of this clone is one. The chain uses TRBV19 and TRBJ2-5; D is undetermined. The germline V gene encodes CDR1 LNHDA and CDR2 SQIVND (reference sequence). Deletions cut 4 bases from V and 5 bases from J, with 11 bases between. The CDR3 is 13 amino acids. CDR3 DNA sequence: TGTGCCAGTAGTAGGGAAACCTGGGAGACCCAGTACTTC. Its protein product is CASSRETWETQYF.

The CDR3 DNA sequence: TGTGCCAGCAGGTCCTCTCTGGGACAGCCCCAGCATTTT. This gives the protein CASRSSLGQPQHF. The V gene is TRBV6-5, the J gene TRBJ1-5; D gene uncertain. The germline gives CDR1 MNHEY, CDR2 SVGAGI. This CDR3 region has 13 residues. V lost 6 bases and J 7 bases, leaving 13 bases between the germline ends.

The gene calls are TRBV2 and TRBJ1-5; 7 nucleotides agree with TRBD1. The CDR3 totals 15 residues. The ends lost 4 bases at V and 3 bases at J; junction bases unmatched: 6. Germline assignment: CDR1 SNHLY and CDR2 FYNNEI. The CDR3 sequence: CASSGRRGHNQPQHF. CDR3 DNA: TGTGCCAGCAGTGGGAGGAGGGGGCACAATCAGCCCCAGCATTTT.

For this clone: Other DNA sequences from this sample encode an identical CDR3 as well. The V gene is TRBV18, the J gene TRBJ1-1, with D unclear. The CDR3 contains 13 residues. Germline CDR1 and CDR2: KGHSH and LQKENI. The V gene lost 2 bases and the J gene lost 0 bases, with 4 bases spanning the gap. The CDR3 sequence is CASSPGLNTEAFF. DNA of the CDR3: TGTGCCAGCTCACCAGGGCTGAACACTGAAGCTTTCTTT.

This chain connects TRBV16 to TRBJ1-2; D is undetermined. The germline gives CDR1 KGHSY, CDR2 FQNENV. CDR3 length: 14 amino acids. The V end lost 1 base, the J end lost 4 bases, and 10 bases lay between the germline ends. The CDR3 sequence is CASSQFSESYGYTF. In nucleotides, the CDR3 is TGTGCCAGCAGCCAATTTTCTGAGAGCTATGGCTACACCTTC.

This chain connects TRBV18 to TRBJ2-7; 7 bases map to TRBD1. Trimming took 5 bases from V and 0 from J; bases not matched to a gene: 7. Germline CDR1 KGHSH, CDR2 LQKENI. The CDR3 is 15 residues long. CDR3 protein: CASSFPGQTSYEQYF. DNA of the CDR3: TGTGCCAGCTCATTCCCGGGACAGACCTCCTACGAGCAGTACTTC.

The chain couples TRBV2 to TRBJ2-5, with a weak D call TRBD2 (5 bases). Germline CDR1 is SNHLY and CDR2 is FYNNEI. This CDR3 region has 14 residues. V was trimmed by 1 base and J by 5 bases, leaving 11 bases between them. The chain's CDR3 is CASSEGPAGETQYF. CDR3 DNA sequence: TGTGCCAGCAGTGAAGGGCCCGCGGGTGAGACCCAGTACTTC.

The chain has TRBV5-6 and TRBJ1-2, with a weak D call TRBD1 (5 bases). Germline V gene data show CDR1 as SGHDT and CDR2 as YYEEEE. The CDR3 length is 14 residues. Trimming shortened V by 0 bases and J by 3 bases, and 9 bases separated the two germline ends. The CDR3 spells CASSLERGDYGYTF. The CDR3 DNA sequence: TGTGCCAGCAGCTTGGAGCGGGGCGACTATGGCTACACCTTC.